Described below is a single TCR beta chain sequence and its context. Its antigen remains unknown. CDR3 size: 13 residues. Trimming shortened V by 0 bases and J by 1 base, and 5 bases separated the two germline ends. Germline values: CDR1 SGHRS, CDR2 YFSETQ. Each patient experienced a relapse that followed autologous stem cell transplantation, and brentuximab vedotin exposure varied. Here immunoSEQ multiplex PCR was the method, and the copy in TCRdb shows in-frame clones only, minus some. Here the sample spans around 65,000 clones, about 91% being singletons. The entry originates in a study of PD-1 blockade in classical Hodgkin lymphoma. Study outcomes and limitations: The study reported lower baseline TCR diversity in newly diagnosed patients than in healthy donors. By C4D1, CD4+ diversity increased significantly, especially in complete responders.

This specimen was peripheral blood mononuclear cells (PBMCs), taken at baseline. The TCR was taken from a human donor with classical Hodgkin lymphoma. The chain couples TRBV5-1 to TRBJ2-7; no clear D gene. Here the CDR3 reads CASSLATSYEQYF. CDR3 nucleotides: TGCGCCAGCAGCTTGGCGACTTCCTACGAGCAGTACTTC.